One sample yielded the 7 T cell receptor beta chains listed below, sequenced in a study of CD8+ T cells in alopecia areata. RNA was isolated and reverse transcribed to cDNA, the sequencing template. Sequencing was performed with immunoSEQ multiplex PCR; in TCRdb, only in-frame clones are kept and a portion is missing. The table has fewer than 250,000 clones, less than 50% seen once; the top ten hold roughly 2.8%. Indicated treatment: oral pan-JAK inhibitor, 5-10 mg twice daily. The specimen was CD4+ T cells sorted from blood, collected at approximately week 36, from a patient treated with tofacitinib. The receptors originated from a human donor with alopecia areata.

This clone has only one observation. This chain uses TRBV25-1 with TRBJ2-1; D is unclear. The V gene's germline CDR1 is MGHDK and CDR2 SYGVNS. With 6 bases removed from V and 5 bases from J, the gap between germline ends came to 20 bases. This CDR3 has 16 amino acids. This CDR3 reads CASSASRPTWDNEQFF. CDR3 nucleotide sequence: TGTGCCAGCAGCGCCTCGAGGCCGACCTGGGACAATGAGCAGTTCTTC.

This clone has only a few counts. The chain combines TRBV30 with TRBJ2-3, with a tentative D call TRBD1 (5 bases). This CDR3 contains 12 residues. V was trimmed by 3 bases and J by 6 bases, leaving 10 bases between them. CDR1 GTSNPN and CDR2 SVGIG come from the germline V gene (reference sequence). The CDR3 nucleotides read TGTGCCTGGAGGAAGGGGAAGGATACGCAGTATTTT. Its translation: CAWRKGKDTQYF.

The genes are TRBV10-3 and TRBJ2-7; TRBD1 might be the D (5 bases). The ends were cut back, 6 bases at V and 0 bases at J, with 18 bases in the middle. Per the germline V gene, CDR1 is ENHRY and CDR2 is SYGVKD. CDR3 length equals 16 residues. CDR3 sequence: CAISNVRRTSSYEQYF. In DNA, the CDR3 is TGTGCCATCAGCAATGTCCGCAGGACATCCTCCTACGAGCAGTACTTC.

This sequence joins TRBV30 and TRBJ1-1; D remains unclear. The CDR3 totals 14 residues. V lost 0 bases, J lost 0 bases, and 8 bases lay in between. CDR1 GTSNPN and CDR2 SVGIG come from the germline V gene (reference sequence). The CDR3 sequence is CAWSVHRLNTEAFF. For the CDR3, the DNA is TGTGCCTGGAGTGTACATCGGTTGAACACTGAAGCTTTCTTT. Drawing the rest from reference TRBV30 and TRBJ1-1, the complete variable domain is SQTIHQWPATLVQPVGSPLSLECTVEGTSNPNLYWYRQAAGRGLQLLFYSVGIGQISSEVPQNLSASRPQDRQFILSSKKLLLSDSGFYLCAWSVHRLNTEAFFGQGTRLTVV.

This rearrangement joins TRBV15 to TRBJ1-1, with a weak D call TRBD1 (5 bases). Germline-derived CDR1 and CDR2 are LNHNV and YYDKDF (reference sequence). This CDR3 is built from 15 residues. Trimming shortened V by 0 bases and J by 5 bases, and 13 bases separated the two germline ends. The CDR3, as DNA: TGTGCCACCAGCAGAGATACCCAGGGTCTAACTGAAGCTTTCTTT. This translates into CATSRDTQGLTEAFF.

V usage is TRBV7-2 and J usage is TRBJ1-5; D may be TRBD1 (5 bases). The CDR3 has 13 residues. Germline CDR1 and CDR2: SGHTA and FQGNSA. V was cut by 5 bases and J by 1 base, with 6 bases left in between. Written as DNA, the CDR3 is TGTGCCAGCAGCCAGGGCAGCAATCAGCCCCAGCATTTT. Its translation is CASSQGSNQPQHF.

This chain uses TRBV7-2 with TRBJ2-7, with 8 nucleotides matching TRBD1. Germline V lookup: CDR1 SGHTA, CDR2 FQGNSA. The CDR3 extends over 14 amino acids. With 5 bases clipped from V and 5 bases from J, the junction kept 8 bases outside the gene matches. For the CDR3, the DNA is TGTGCCAGCAGCACCCGGGACAGGTACAACGAGCAGTACTTC. Translation: CASSTRDRYNEQYF.